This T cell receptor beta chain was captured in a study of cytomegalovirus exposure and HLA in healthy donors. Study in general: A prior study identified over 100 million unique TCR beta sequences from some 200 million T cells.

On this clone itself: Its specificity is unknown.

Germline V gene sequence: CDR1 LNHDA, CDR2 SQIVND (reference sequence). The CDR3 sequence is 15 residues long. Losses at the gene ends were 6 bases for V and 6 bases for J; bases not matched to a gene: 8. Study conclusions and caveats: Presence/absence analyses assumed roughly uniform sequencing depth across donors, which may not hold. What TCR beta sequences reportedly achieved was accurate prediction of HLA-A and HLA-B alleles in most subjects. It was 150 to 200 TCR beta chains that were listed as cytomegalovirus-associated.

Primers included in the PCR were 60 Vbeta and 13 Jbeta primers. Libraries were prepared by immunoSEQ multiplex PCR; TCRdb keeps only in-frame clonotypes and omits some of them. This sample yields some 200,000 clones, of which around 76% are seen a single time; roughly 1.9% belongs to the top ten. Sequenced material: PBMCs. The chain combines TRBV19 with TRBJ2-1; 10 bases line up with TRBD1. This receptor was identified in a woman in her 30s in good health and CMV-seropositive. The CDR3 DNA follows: TGTGCCAGTAGGGGACAGGGGTTAATACCCAATGAGCAGTTCTTC. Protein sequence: CASRGQGLIPNEQFF.